The clone carrying this T cell receptor (beta chain) appeared a few times. The antigen is undetermined. TCRdb's table, derived via immunoSEQ multiplex PCR, lists solely in-frame clones and lacks some. The top ten clones hold 9.2% of a sample with tens of thousands of clones, 88% of them seen once. These data originate in a study of CD4 T cells in relation to SARS-CoV-2 and coronaviruses. Study as a whole: Median patient age was roughly 40 years, spanning 21 to 72 years.

Naive and memory CD4+ T cells came from enriched cryopreserved PBMCs. The CDR3 spans 14 residues. V was shortened by 6 bases and J by 4 bases, with 15 bases between the two germline ends. CDR1 is SEHNR, CDR2 FQNEAQ, per germline (reference sequence). Overall study findings and caveats: About 65% of donors had memory CD4+ clonotypes crossrecognizing SARS-CoV-2 and common cold coronavirus spike. This crossreactivity analysis covered spike protein alone, no other viral proteins.

The source material was memory CD4+ T cells from PBMCs. This chain links TRBV7-9 with TRBJ1-2, with TRBD1 as a possible D gene (6 bases). This sequence originates from an adult with COVID-19. The CDR3 spells CASSRGGVFYGYTF. For the CDR3, the DNA is TGTGCCAGCAGTAGGGGGGGCGTCTTCTATGGCTACACCTTC.